A single sample is the source of the 10 T cell receptor beta chains below, sequenced in a study of shared clonotypes between healthy human individuals. In the naive CD8 group, cells lacked CD45RO and were positively selected for CCR7, so terminally differentiated effector memory CD45RA+ cells were left out. Repertoires were generated with immunoSEQ multiplex PCR, while TCRdb's copy carries only in-frame clones and drops some. The sample carries more than 500,000 clones, 90% to 95% recorded once. Material for sequencing was naive CD8+ T cells sorted from blood. The source is a woman aged 25 to 45 in good health.

This clone was seen only once. The genes are TRBV4-1 and TRBJ2-7; D possibly corresponds to TRBD2 (6 bases). The germline V gene has CDR1 MGHRA and CDR2 YSYEKL. The CDR3 spans 14 residues. V lost 1 base to trimming and J lost 7 bases, with 14 bases between them. The CDR3 nucleotides read TGCGCCAGCAGCCAAGTCGGGGGAAGGAGGGAGCAGTACTTC. Translating it yields CASSQVGGRREQYF.

This rearrangement joins TRBV27 to TRBJ2-7, with D maybe TRBD2 (5 bases). The CDR3 has 15 amino acids. The germline V and J ends were trimmed by 3 bases and 0 bases, with 12 bases remaining between them. CDR1 is MNHEY, CDR2 SMNVEV, per germline (reference sequence). The CDR3 here is CASSFAGRNSYEQYF. The CDR3 coding sequence is TGTGCCAGCAGTTTTGCGGGCCGGAACTCCTACGAGCAGTACTTC.

The table lists this clone with a few counts. The rearrangement joins TRBV20-1 to TRBJ1-2; D uncertain. The CDR3 contains 10 residues. V was pared by 4 bases and J by 4 bases, with 4 bases between. Germline CDR1 and CDR2: DFQATT and SNEGSKA (reference sequence). The CDR3 spells CSAIGYGYTF. CDR3 bases: TGCAGTGCTATAGGCTATGGCTACACCTTC.

V and J are TRBV7-2 and TRBJ1-2; 7 nucleotides align to TRBD1. Germline V gene lookup returns CDR1 SGHTA and CDR2 FQGNSA. With 5 bases clipped from V and 5 bases from J, the junction kept 11 bases outside the gene matches. The CDR3 contains 15 residues. The CDR3 is CASSPRQGSRYGYTF. In DNA, the CDR3 is TGTGCCAGCAGCCCCAGACAGGGAAGTCGGTATGGCTACACCTTC.

This chain joins TRBV28 and TRBJ2-3; D gene ambiguous. V lost 3 bases to trimming and J lost 5 bases, with 3 bases between them. This CDR3 is built from 11 residues. Germline assignment: CDR1 MDHEN and CDR2 SYDVKM. The CDR3 region is CASSFGDTQYF. CDR3 DNA sequence: TGTGCCAGCAGTTTTGGAGATACGCAGTATTTT.

This clone was observed a few times. The rearrangement uses TRBV6-1 and TRBJ2-7, with D perhaps matching TRBD1 (5 bases). CDR3 size: 12 residues. Germline CDR1 reads MNHNS; CDR2 reads SASEGT. Trimming cost V 7 bases and J 3 bases, with 10 bases left between them. The CDR3 region is CASIDSFYEQYF. Here the CDR3 DNA reads TGTGCCAGCATCGACAGTTTCTACGAGCAGTACTTC.

The J gene is TRBJ2-7, the V gene TRBV6-6, with TRBD1 matching over 7 bases. Unmatched junction bases numbered 5, after V lost 0 bases and J lost 3 bases. Germline assignment: CDR1 MNHNY and CDR2 SVGAGI (reference sequence). CDR3 length equals 15 residues. CDR3 nucleotides: TGTGCCAGCAGTTACTCGGGACAGAGTTACTACGAGCAGTACTTC. Amino acid sequence: CASSYSGQSYYEQYF.

V usage is TRBV14 and J usage is TRBJ2-3; D ambiguous. Looked up from germline, CDR1 is SGHDN and CDR2 is FVKESK. Trimming left V 2 bases short and J 2 bases short, with 11 bases between. The CDR3 is made up of 15 amino acids. The CDR3 coding sequence is TGTGCCAGCAGCCAATACGACACTAACACAGATACGCAGTATTTT. Protein sequence: CASSQYDTNTDTQYF.

This sequence joins TRBV28 and TRBJ2-7; D uncertain. The CDR3 length is 14 residues. Germline V gives CDR1 MDHEN, CDR2 SYDVKM. V lost 6 bases to trimming and J lost 2 bases, with 14 bases between them. As DNA, the CDR3 is TGTGCCAGCAGCCCTATTGGGTCTACCTACGAGCAGTACTTC. Its translation: CASSPIGSTYEQYF.

The rearrangement uses TRBV19 and TRBJ1-5; D may be TRBD1 (5 bases). In germline, CDR1 is LNHDA, CDR2 SQIVND (reference sequence). The CDR3 loop spans 16 amino acids. The CDR3: CVVPAEGQFSNQPQHF. The CDR3 DNA reads TGTGTAGTGCCTGCAGAGGGGCAGTTTAGCAATCAGCCCCAGCATTTT.